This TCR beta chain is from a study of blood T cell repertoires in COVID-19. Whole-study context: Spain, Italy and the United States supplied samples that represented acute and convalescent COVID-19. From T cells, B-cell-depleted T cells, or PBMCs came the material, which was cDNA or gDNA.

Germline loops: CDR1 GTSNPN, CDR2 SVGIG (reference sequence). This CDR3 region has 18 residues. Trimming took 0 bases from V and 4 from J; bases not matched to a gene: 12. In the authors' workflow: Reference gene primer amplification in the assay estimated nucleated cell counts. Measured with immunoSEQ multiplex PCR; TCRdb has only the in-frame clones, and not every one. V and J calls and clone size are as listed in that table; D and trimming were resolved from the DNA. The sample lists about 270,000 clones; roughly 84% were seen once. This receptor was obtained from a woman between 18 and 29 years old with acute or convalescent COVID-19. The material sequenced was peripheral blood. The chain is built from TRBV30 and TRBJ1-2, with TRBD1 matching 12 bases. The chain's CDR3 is CAWSVNYYWGQGAYGYTF. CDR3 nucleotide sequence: TGTGCCTGGAGTGTAAATTATTATTGGGGACAGGGGGCCTATGGCTACACCTTC.